This T cell receptor (beta chain) was observed in a study of CD8 T cells in Susac syndrome. Study results and caveats: It was acknowledged by the study that relatively few individuals were included in its TCR sequencing and HLA analysis.

For this clonotype: Its antigen remains unidentified.

Roughly 0.45 to 1 ug RNA was reverse transcribed with random hexamers. MiXCR, applied by TCRdb to the immunoSEQ multiplex PCR reads, yields one record per CDR3 protein. Counted here are around 300,000 distinct CDR3 sequences, approximately 90% occurring once; the ten biggest clones make up 0.18%. Material for sequencing was CD8+ T cells from PBMCs. The clonotype was recovered from a human donor with multiple sclerosis.

CDR3 region: CAWSQGENTEAFF. The CDR3 DNA follows: TGTGCCTGGTCACAGGGGGAGAACACTGAAGCTTTCTTT. V and J are TRBV30 and TRBJ1-1; 8 bases line up with TRBD1. CDR1 and CDR2 from the germline V gene are GTSNPN and SVGIG (reference sequence). Trimming cost V 5 bases and J 1 base; bases outside gene matches: 3. The CDR3 consists of 13 residues. Filled out from reference TRBV30 and TRBJ1-1, the complete variable domain reads SQTIHQWPATLVQPVGSPLSLECTVEGTSNPNLYWYRQAAGRGLQLLFYSVGIGQISSEVPQNLSASRPQDRQFILSSKKLLLSDSGFYLCAWSQGENTEAFFGQGTRLTVV.